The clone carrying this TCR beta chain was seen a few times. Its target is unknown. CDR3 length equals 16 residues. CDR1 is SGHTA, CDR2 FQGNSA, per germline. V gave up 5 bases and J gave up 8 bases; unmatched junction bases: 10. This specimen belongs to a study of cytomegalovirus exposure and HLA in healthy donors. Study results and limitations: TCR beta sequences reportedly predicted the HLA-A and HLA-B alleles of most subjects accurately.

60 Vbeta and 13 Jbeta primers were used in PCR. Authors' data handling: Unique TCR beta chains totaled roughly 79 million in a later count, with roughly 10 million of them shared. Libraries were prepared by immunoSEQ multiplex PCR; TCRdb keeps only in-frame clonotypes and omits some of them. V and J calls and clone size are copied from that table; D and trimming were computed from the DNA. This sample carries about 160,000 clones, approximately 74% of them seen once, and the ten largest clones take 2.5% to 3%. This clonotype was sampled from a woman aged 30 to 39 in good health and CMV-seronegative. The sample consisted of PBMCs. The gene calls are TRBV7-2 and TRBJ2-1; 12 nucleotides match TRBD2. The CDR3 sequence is CASSISSGGAEDEQFF. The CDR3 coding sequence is TGTGCCAGCAGCATTTCTAGCGGGGGGGCCGAGGATGAGCAGTTCTTC.